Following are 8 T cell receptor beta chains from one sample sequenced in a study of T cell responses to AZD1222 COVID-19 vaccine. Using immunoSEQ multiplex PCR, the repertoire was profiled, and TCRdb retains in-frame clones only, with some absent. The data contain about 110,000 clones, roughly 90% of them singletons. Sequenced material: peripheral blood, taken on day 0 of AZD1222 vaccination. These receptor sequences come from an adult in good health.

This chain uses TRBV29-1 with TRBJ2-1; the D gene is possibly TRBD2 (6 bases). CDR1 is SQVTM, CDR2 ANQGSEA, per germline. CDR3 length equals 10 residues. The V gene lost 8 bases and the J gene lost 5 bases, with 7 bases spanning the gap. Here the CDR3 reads CSLADNEQFF. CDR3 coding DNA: TGCAGCTTAGCGGACAATGAGCAGTTCTTC.

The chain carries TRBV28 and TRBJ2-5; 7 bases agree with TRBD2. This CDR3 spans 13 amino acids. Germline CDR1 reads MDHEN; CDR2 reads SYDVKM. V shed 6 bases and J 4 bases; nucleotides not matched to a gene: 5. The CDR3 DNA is TGTGCCAGCAGGGGGGGGGTTGGAGAGACCCAGTACTTC. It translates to CASRGGVGETQYF.

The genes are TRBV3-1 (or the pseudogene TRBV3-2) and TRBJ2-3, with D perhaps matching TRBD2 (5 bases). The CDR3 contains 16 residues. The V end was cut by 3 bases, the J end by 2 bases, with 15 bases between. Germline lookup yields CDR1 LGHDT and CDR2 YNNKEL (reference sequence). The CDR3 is CASSQASGKLTDTQYF. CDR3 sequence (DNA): TGTGCCAGCAGCCAGGCGTCGGGGAAACTCACAGATACGCAGTATTTT.

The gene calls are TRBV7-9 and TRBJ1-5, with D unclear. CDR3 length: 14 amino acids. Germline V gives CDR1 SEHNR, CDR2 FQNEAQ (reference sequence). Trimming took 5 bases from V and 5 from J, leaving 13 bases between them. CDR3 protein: CASSRTPGDQPQHF. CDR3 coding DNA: TGTGCCAGCAGCCGGACTCCCGGGGATCAGCCCCAGCATTTT.

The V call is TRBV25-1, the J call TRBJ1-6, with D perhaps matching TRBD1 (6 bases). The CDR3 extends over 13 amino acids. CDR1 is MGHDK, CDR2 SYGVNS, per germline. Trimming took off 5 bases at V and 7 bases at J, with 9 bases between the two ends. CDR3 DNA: TGTGCCAGCAGTCTTCAGGGGAATTCACCCCTCCACTTT. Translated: CASSLQGNSPLHF.

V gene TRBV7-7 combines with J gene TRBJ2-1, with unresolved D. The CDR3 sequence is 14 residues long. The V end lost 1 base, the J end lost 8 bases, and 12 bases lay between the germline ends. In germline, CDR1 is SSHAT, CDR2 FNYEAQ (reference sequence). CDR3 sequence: CASSLEHGPYEQFF. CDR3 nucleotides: TGTGCCAGCAGCTTAGAGCATGGGCCCTATGAGCAGTTCTTC.

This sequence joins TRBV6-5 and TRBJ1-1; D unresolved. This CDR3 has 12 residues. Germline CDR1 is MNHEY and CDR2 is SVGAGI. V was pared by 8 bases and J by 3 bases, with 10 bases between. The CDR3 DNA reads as TGTGCCAGCTCGACCACCGACACTGAAGCTTTCTTT. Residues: CASSTTDTEAFF.

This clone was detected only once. CDR3 nucleotides: TGTGCCAGCAGTTACTCGCAGACTAGCGGGGCCTACGAGCAGTACTTC. It is translated as CASSYSQTSGAYEQYF. The chain links TRBV6-5 to TRBJ2-7; the match to TRBD2 covers 11 bases. V was pared by 0 bases and J by 2 bases, with 3 bases of the junction left unmatched. The germline V gene has CDR1 MNHEY and CDR2 SVGAGI. The CDR3 consists of 16 residues.